This TCR beta chain stems from a study of cytomegalovirus exposure and HLA in healthy donors. Across the whole study: When just under 400 donors were genotyped, roughly 78% of them were found to fall in the Caucasian-associated ancestry cluster. Study-level findings and limits: In a later analysis, compared with equally common non-associated chains, HLA-associated beta chains were more expanded.

This CDR3 is built from 17 residues. Germline V CDR1 and CDR2: MDHEN, SYDVKM. V was pared by 3 bases and J by 3 bases, with 10 bases of the junction left unmatched. PCR amplification relied on 60 Vbeta primers (plus 13 Jbeta primers). Original methodology: Approximately 11 million shared chains were among about 80 million unique TCR beta chains counted in a later analysis. Here immunoSEQ multiplex PCR was the method, and the copy in TCRdb shows in-frame clones only, minus some. Clone size and the V and J calls come from that table; the DNA yielded D and trimming. The data show about 110,000 clones, just under 80% seen once. A few counts support this clone. Its antigen is as yet unknown.

The receptor was derived from a man aged 25-45 years in good health and CMV-seronegative. V is TRBV28 and J is TRBJ1-1; 10 nucleotides match TRBD1. The specimen was PBMCs. The CDR3 spells CASSLNIRDRGYTEAFF. The CDR3 DNA reads as TGTGCCAGCAGTTTGAATATCCGGGACAGGGGTTACACTGAAGCTTTCTTT.